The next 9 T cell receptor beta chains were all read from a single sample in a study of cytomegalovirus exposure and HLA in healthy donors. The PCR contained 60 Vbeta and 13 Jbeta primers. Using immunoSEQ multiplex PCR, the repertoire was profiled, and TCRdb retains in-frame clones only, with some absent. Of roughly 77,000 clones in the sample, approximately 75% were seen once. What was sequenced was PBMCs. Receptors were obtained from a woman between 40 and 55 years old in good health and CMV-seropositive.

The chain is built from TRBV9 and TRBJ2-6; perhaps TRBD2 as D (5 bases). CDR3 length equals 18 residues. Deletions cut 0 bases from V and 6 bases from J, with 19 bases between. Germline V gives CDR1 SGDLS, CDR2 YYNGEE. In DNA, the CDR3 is TGTGCCAGCAGCGTAGACCAGTCGTCCCCCGGGGAGGCCAACGTCCTGACTTTC. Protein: CASSVDQSSPGEANVLTF.

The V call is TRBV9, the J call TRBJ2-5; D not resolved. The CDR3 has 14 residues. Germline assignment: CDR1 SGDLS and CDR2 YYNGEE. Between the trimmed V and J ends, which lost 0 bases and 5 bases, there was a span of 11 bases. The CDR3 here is CASSVALGRETQYF. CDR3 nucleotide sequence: TGTGCCAGCAGCGTAGCTTTGGGCCGCGAGACCCAGTACTTC.

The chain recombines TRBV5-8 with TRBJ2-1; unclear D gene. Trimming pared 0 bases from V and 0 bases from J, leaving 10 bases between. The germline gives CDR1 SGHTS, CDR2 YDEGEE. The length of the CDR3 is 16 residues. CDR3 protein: CASSLGAPSSYNEQFF. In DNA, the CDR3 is TGTGCCAGCAGCTTGGGGGCGCCGAGCTCCTACAATGAGCAGTTCTTC.

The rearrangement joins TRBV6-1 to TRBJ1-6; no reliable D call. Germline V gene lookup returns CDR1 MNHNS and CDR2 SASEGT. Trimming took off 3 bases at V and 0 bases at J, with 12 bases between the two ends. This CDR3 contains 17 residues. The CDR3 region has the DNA TGTGCCAGCAGTGAGACGTGGCGGGGCTCCTATAATTCACCCCTCCACTTT. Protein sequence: CASSETWRGSYNSPLHF.

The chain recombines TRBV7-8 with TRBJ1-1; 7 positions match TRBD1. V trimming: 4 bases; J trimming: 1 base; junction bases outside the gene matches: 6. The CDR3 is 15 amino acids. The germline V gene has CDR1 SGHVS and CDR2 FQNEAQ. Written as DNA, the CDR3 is TGTGCCAGCAGCTCATCGACAGGGAGGAACACTGAAGCTTTCTTT. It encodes CASSSSTGRNTEAFF.

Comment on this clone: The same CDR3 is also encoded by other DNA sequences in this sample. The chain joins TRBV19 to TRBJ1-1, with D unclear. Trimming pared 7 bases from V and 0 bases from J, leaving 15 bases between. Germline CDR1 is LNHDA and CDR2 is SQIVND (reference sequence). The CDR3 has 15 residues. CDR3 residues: CASTPRTGLNTEAFF. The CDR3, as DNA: TGTGCCAGTACCCCAAGGACGGGATTGAACACTGAAGCTTTCTTT.

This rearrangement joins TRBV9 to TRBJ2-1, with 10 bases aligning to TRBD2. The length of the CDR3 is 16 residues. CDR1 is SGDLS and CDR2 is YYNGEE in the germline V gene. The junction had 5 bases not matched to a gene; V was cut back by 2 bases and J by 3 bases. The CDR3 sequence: CASSVTGTSDYNEQFF. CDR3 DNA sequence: TGTGCCAGCAGCGTGACCGGGACTAGCGACTACAATGAGCAGTTCTTC. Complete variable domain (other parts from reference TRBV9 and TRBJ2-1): DSGVTQTPKHLITATGQRVTLRCSPRSGDLSVYWYQQSLDQGLQFLIQYYNGEERAKGNILERFSAQQFPDLHSELNLSSLELGDSALYFCASSVTGTSDYNEQFFGPGTRLTVL.

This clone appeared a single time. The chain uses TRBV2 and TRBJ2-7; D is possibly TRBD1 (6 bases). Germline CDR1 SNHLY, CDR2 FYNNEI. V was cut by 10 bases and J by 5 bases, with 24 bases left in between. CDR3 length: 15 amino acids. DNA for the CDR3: TGTGCCACCCAGACAGTCACAGGGTACGTTGACGAGCAGTACTTC. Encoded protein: CATQTVTGYVDEQYF.

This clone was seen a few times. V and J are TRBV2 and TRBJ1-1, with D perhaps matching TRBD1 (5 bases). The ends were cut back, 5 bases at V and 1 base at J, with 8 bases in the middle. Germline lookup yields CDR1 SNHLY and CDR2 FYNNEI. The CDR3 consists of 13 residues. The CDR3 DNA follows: TGTGCCAGCAGTTATACAGGGAACACTGAAGCTTTCTTT. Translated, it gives CASSYTGNTEAFF.